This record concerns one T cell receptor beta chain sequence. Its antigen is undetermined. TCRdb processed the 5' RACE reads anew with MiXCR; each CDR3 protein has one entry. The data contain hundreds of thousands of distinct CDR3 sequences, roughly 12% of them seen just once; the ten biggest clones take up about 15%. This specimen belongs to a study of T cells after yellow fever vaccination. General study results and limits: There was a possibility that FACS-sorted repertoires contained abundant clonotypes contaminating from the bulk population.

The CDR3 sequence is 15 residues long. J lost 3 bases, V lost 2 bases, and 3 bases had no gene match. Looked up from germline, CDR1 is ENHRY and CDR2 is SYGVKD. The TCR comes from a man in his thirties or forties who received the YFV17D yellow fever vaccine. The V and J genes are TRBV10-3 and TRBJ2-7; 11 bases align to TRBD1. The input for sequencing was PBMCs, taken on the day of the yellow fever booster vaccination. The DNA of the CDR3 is TGTGCCATCAGTGAGCCGGACAGGGGGCACTACGAGCAGTACTTC. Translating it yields CAISEPDRGHYEQYF.